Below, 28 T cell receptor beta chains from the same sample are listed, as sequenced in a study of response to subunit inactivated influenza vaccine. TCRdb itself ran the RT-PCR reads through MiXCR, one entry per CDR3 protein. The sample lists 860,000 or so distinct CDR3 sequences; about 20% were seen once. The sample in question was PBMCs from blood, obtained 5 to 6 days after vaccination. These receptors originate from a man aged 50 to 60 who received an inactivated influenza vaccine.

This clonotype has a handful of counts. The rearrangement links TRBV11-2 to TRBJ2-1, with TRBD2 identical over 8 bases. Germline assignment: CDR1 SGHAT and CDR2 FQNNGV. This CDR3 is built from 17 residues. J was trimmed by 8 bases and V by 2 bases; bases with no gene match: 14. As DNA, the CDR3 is TGTGCCAGCAGCTTATTCACGGGGCCGGGGGGGGTCGATGAGCAGTTCTTC. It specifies CASSLFTGPGGVDEQFF.

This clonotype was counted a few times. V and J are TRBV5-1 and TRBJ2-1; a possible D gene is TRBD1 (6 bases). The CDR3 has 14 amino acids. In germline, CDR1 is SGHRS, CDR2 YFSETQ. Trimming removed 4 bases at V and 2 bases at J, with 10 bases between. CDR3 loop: CASSDGQTYNEQFF. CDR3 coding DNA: TGCGCCAGCAGCGACGGACAGACCTACAATGAGCAGTTCTTC.

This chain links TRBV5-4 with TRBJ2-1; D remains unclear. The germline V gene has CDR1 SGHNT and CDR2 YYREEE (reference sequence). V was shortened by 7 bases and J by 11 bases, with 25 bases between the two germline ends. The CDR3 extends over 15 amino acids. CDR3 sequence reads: CASGPGLHCRQKQFF. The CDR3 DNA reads TGTGCCAGCGGCCCCGGGCTCCACTGTCGGCAAAAGCAGTTCTTC.

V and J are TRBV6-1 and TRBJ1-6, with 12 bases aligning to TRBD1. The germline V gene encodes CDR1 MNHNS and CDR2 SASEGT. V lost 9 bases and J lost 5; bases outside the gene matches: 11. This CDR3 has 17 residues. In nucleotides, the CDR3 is TGTGCCAGTGGGGGACAGGGGGCCCTCAGCGATAATTCACCCCTCCACTTT. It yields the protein CASGGQGALSDNSPLHF.

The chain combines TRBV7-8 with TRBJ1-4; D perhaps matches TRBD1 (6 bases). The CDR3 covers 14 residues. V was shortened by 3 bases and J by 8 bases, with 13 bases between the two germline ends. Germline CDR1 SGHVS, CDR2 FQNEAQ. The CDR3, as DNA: TGTGCCAGCAGCTTCGGGGGGCGCATGGAAAAACTGTTTTTT. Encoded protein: CASSFGGRMEKLFF.

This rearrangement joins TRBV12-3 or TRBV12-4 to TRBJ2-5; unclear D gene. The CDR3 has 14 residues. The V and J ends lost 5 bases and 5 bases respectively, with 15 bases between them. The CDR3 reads CASSSPRSVETQYF. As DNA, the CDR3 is TGTGCCAGCAGTAGCCCTCGTAGTGTGGAGACCCAGTACTTC.

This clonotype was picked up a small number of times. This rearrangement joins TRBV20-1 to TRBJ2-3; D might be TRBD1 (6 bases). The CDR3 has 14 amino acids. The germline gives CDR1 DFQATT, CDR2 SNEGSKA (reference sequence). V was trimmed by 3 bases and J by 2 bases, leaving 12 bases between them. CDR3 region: CSASPGAHTDTQYF. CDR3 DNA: TGCAGTGCTAGCCCAGGGGCCCACACAGATACGCAGTATTTT.

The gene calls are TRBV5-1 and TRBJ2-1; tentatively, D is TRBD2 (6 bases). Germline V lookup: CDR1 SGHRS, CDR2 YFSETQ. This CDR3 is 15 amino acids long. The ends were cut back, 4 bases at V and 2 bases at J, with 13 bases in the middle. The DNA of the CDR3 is TGCGCCAGCAGCATGGGGGGATTGGCCTACAATGAGCAGTTCTTC. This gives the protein CASSMGGLAYNEQFF.

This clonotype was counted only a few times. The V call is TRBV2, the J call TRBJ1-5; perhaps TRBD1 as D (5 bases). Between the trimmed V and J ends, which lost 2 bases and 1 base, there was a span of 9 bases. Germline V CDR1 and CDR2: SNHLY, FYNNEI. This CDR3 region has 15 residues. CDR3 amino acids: CASSEQGASNQPQHF. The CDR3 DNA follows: TGTGCCAGCAGTGAACAGGGTGCCAGCAATCAGCCCCAGCATTTT. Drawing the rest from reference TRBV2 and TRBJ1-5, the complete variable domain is EPEVTQTPSHQVTQMGQEVILRCVPISNHLYFYWYRQILGQKVEFLVSFYNNEISEKSEIFDDQFSVERPDGSNFTLKIRSTKLEDSAMYFCASSEQGASNQPQHFGDGTRLSIL.

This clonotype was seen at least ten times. Here the CDR3 reads CASSLWAGEGVNSPLHF. Written as DNA, the CDR3 is TGTGCCAGCAGTTTATGGGCGGGGGAAGGCGTTAATTCACCCCTCCACTTT. V gene TRBV12-3 or TRBV12-4 combines with J gene TRBJ1-6; possibly TRBD1 for D (5 bases). V was clipped by 2 bases and J by 6 bases, with 17 bases between them. This CDR3 contains 17 residues.

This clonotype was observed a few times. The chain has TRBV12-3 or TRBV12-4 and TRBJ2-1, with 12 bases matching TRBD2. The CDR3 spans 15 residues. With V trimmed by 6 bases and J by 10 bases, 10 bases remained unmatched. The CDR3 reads CASRPSGRAIEEQFF. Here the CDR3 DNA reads TGTGCCAGCAGACCTAGCGGGAGGGCAATAGAGGAGCAGTTCTTC.

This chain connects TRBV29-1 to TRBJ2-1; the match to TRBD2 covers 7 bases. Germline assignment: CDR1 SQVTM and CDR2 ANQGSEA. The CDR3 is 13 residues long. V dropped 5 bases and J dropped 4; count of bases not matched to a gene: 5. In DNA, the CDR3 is TGCAGCGTTCGGCTAGCGGCTTACAATGAGCAGTTCTTC. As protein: CSVRLAAYNEQFF.

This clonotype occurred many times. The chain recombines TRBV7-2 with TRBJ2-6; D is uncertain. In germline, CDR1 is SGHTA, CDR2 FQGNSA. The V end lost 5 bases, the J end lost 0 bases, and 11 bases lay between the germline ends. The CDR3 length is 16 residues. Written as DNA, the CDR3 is TGTGCCAGCAGCCCTAGACTTATCTCTGGGGCCAACGTCCTGACTTTC. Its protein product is CASSPRLISGANVLTF.

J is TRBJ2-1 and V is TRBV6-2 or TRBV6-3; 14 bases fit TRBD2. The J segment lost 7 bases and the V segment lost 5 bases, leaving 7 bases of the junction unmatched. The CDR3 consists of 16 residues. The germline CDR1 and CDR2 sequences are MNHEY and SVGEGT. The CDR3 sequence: CASSGTSGGWGNEQFF. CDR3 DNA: TGTGCCAGCAGTGGGACTAGCGGGGGCTGGGGGAATGAGCAGTTCTTC.

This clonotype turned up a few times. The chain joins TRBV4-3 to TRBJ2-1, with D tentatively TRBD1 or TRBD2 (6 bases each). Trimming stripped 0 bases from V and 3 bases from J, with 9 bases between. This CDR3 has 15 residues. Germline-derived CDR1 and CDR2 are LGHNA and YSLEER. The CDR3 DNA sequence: TGCGCCAGCAGCCAAGATAGGGGGGTCTACAATGAGCAGTTCTTC. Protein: CASSQDRGVYNEQFF.

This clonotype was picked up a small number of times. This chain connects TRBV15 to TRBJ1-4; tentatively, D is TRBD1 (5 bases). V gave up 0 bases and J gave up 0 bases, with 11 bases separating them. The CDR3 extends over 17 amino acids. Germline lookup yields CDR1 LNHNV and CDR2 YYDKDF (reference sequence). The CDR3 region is CATSRDTRGATNEKLFF. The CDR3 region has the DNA TGTGCCACCAGCAGAGATACACGGGGGGCAACTAATGAAAAACTGTTTTTT.

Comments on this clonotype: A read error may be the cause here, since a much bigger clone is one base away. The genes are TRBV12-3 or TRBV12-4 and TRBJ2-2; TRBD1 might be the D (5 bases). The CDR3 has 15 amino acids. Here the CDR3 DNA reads TGTGCCAGCACCGAAGTAGGGGCGAACACCGAGGAGCTGTTTTTT. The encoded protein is CASTEVGANTEELFF.

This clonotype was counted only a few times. CDR3 coding DNA: TGTGCCAGCAGCTTGGGTCCAGTGCGAACCGGGGAGCTGTTTTTT. It is translated as CASSLGPVRTGELFF. The V gene is TRBV7-9, the J gene TRBJ2-2; D is unclear. CDR1 and CDR2 from the germline V gene are SEHNR and FQNEAQ (reference sequence). The CDR3 is made up of 15 amino acids. V lost 3 bases and J lost 5, with 13 bases in between.

CDR3 amino acids: CASRPISSGSGELFF. The CDR3, as DNA: TGTGCCAGCCGCCCAATCAGCTCAGGGTCCGGGGAGCTGTTTTTT. The chain links TRBV12-3 or TRBV12-4 to TRBJ2-2; possible D gene TRBD1, 5 bases. There are 15 residues in the CDR3. V gave up 8 bases and J gave up 6 bases, with 19 bases separating them.

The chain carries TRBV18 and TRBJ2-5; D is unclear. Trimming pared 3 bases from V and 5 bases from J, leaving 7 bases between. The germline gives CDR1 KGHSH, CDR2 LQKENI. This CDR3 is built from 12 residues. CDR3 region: CASSPLKETQYF. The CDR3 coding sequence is TGTGCCAGCTCACCGCTAAAGGAGACCCAGTACTTC.

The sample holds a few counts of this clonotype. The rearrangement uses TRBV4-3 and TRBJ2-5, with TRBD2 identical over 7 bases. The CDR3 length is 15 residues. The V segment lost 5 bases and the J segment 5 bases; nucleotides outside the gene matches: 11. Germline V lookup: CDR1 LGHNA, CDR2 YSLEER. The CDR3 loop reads CASSSGEAGWETQYF. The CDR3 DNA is TGCGCCAGCAGCTCGGGGGAAGCGGGGTGGGAGACCCAGTACTTC.

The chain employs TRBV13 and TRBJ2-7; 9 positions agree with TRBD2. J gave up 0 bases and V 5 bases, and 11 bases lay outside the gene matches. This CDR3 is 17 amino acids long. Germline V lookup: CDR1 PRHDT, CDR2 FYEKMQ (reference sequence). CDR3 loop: CASSPSPGTSSSYEQYF. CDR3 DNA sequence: TGTGCCAGCAGCCCAAGTCCCGGGACTAGCAGCTCCTACGAGCAGTACTTC.

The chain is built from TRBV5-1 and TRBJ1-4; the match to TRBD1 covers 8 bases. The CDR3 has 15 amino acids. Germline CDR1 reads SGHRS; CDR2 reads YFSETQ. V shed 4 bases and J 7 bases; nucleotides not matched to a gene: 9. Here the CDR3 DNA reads TGCGCCAGCAGCCCCCCCGGGCAGGGGGCTGAAAAACTGTTTTTT. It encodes CASSPPGQGAEKLFF. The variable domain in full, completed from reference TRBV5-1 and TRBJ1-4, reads KAGVTQTPRYLIKTRGQQVTLSCSPISGHRSVSWYQQTPGQGLQFLFEYFSETQRNKGNFPGRFSGRQFSNSRSEMNVSTLELGDSALYLCASSPPGQGAEKLFFGSGTQLSVL.

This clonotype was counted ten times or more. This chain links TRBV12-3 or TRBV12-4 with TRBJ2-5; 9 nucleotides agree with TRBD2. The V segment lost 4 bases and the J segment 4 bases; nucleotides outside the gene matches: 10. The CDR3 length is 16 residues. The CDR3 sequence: CASSSPGLAFAETQYF. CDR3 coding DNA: TGTGCCAGCAGTTCCCCGGGACTAGCATTTGCAGAGACCCAGTACTTC.

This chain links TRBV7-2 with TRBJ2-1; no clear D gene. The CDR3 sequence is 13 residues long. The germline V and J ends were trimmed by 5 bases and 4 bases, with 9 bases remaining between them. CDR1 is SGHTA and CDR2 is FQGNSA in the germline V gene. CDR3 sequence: CASSRGRYNEQFF. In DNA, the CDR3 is TGTGCCAGCAGCCGTGGAAGATACAATGAGCAGTTCTTC.

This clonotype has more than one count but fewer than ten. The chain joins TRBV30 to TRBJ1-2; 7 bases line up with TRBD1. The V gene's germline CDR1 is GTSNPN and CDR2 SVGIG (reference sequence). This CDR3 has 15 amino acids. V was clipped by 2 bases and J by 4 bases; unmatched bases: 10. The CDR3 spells CAWSTGAGTAYGYTF. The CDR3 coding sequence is TGTGCCTGGAGTACGGGCGCCGGGACAGCCTATGGCTACACCTTC.

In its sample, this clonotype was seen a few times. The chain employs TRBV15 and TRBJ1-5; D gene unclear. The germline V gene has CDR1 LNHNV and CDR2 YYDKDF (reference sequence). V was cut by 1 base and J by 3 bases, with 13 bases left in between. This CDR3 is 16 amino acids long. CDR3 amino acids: CATSRASVRLNQPQHF. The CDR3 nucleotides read TGTGCCACCAGCAGAGCCTCGGTTAGGCTCAATCAGCCCCAGCATTTT.

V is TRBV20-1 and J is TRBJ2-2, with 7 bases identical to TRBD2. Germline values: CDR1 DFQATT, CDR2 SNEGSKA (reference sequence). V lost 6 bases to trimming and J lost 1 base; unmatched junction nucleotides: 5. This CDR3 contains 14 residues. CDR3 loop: CSAPLAVNTGELFF. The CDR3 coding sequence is TGCAGTGCCCCTCTAGCGGTGAACACCGGGGAGCTGTTTTTT.